This T cell receptor (beta chain) was sequenced during a study of CD8 T cells in ankylosing spondylitis. Each CDR3 protein gets one entry after TCRdb re-called the 5' RACE reads with MiXCR. The data show 350,000 or so distinct CDR3 sequences, more than 9% seen once. V was pared by 0 bases and J by 12 bases, with 16 bases between. The CDR3 totals 14 residues. The germline CDR1 and CDR2 sequences are SGHRS and YFSETQ. This clonotype was counted at least ten times. This chain joins TRBV5-1 and TRBJ2-1; weak D call: TRBD2 (5 bases). The sequencing input was blood, either unsorted or a sorted T cell fraction (not recorded which). The sequence was obtained from a female donor with ankylosing spondylitis or in good health (not recorded which). CDR3 sequence: CASSLVVGGGRQFF. The CDR3 DNA is TGCGCCAGCAGCTTGGTAGTGGGTGGAGGACGGCAGTTCTTC. Supplemented by reference TRBV5-1 and TRBJ2-1, the full variable domain reads KAGVTQTPRYLIKTRGQQVTLSCSPISGHRSVSWYQQTPGQGLQFLFEYFSETQRNKGNFPGRFSGRQFSNSRSEMNVSTLELGDSALYLCASSLVVGGGRQFFGPGTRLTVL.